The 5 T cell receptor beta chains reported below all come from one sample, sequenced in a study of T cells in Graves' hyperthyroidism and ophthalmopathy. From RNA transcripts, TCR beta CDR3 regions were amplified. RT-PCR in the first round (using the HTBI primer set) targeted the TCR CDR3. TCRdb re-called the multiplex PCR reads through MiXCR, storing one row per CDR3 protein. The sample has about 530,000 distinct CDR3 sequences, roughly 18% seen once. The sequenced sample was blood. The origin of the receptors is a woman aged 18-29 years with Graves' ophthalmopathy.

The gene calls are TRBV29-1 and TRBJ2-3, with 11 bases matching TRBD2. With 6 bases clipped from V and 1 base from J, the junction kept 0 bases outside the gene matches. Germline CDR1 and CDR2: SQVTM and ANQGSEA. This CDR3 contains 13 residues. CDR3 in amino acids: CSVLAGGTDTQYF. In nucleotides, the CDR3 is TGCAGCGTACTAGCGGGGGGCACAGATACGCAGTATTTT.

This clonotype occurred many times. The V call is TRBV10-3, the J call TRBJ2-7; 11 bases agree with TRBD2. With 3 bases clipped from V and 7 bases from J, the junction kept 11 bases outside the gene matches. Germline CDR1 is ENHRY and CDR2 is SYGVKD. This CDR3 contains 16 residues. The CDR3, as DNA: TGTGCCATCAGTGACATCGGACTAGCGGGCCACTCGGAGCAGTACTTC. This sequence encodes CAISDIGLAGHSEQYF.

The chain couples TRBV5-6 to TRBJ2-1; no clear D. V gave up 4 bases and J gave up 15 bases, with 14 bases separating them. Germline CDR1 reads SGHDT; CDR2 reads YYEEEE. The CDR3 is made up of 11 amino acids. For the CDR3, the DNA is TGTGCCAGCAGCCGAGACTCCGAGTGGTTCTTC. It yields the protein CASSRDSEWFF.

This clonotype was counted at least ten times. V is TRBV5-6 and J is TRBJ2-5; TRBD1 matches at 8 bases. Germline V lookup: CDR1 SGHDT, CDR2 YYEEEE. The CDR3 consists of 15 residues. The V segment lost 2 bases and the J segment 2 bases; nucleotides outside the gene matches: 5. In DNA, the CDR3 is TGTGCCAGCAGCTTCCGGGACAGGTTACAAGAGACCCAGTACTTC. Its translation: CASSFRDRLQETQYF. Together with reference TRBV5-6 and TRBJ2-5, the CDR3 gives the full variable domain: DAGVTQSPTHLIKTRGQQVTLRCSPKSGHDTVSWYQQALGQGPQFIFQYYEEEERQRGNFPDRFSGHQFPNYSSELNVNALLLGDSALYLCASSFRDRLQETQYFGPGTRLLVL.

The rearrangement links TRBV3-1 to TRBJ1-1; perhaps TRBD1 as D (5 bases). V lost 0 bases to trimming and J lost 5 bases, with 10 bases between them. Germline V CDR1 and CDR2: LGHDT, YNNKEL (reference sequence). The CDR3 contains 14 residues. The CDR3 region is CASSQDGGWTEAFF. The CDR3 region has the DNA TGTGCCAGCAGCCAAGATGGGGGGTGGACTGAAGCTTTCTTT.